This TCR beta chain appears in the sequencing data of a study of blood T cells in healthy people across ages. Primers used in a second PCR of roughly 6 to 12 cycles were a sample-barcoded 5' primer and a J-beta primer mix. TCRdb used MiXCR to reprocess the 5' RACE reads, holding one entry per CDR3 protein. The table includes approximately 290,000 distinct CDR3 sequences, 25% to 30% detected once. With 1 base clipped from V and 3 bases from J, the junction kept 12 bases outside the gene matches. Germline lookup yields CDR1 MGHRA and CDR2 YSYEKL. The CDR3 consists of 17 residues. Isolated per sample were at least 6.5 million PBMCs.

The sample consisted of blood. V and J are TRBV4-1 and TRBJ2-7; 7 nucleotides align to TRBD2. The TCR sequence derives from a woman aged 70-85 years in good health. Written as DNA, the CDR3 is TGCGCCAGCAGCCAAGGAGAAGGCGGGAGAGGAGGCTACGAGCAGTACTTC. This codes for CASSQGEGGRGGYEQYF.